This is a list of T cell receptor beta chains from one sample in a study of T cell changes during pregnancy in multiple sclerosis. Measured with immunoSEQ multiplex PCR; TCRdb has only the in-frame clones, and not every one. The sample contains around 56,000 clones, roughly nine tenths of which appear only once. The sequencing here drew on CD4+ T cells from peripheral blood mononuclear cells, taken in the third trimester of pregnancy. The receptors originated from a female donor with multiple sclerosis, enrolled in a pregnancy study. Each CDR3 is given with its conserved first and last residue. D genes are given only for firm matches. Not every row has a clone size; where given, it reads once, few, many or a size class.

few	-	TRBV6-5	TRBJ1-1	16	CASSYSMVGENTEAFF	TGTGCCAGCAGTTACTCGATGGTAGGGGAGAACACTGAAGCTTTCTTT
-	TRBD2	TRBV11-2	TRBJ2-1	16	CASSSTLAGGRVEQFF	TGTGCCAGCAGTTCCACTCTAGCGGGAGGGCGAGTTGAGCAGTTCTTC
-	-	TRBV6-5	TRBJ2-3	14	CASSYLARPDTQYF	TGTGCCAGCAGTTACTTAGCCAGACCAGATACGCAGTATTTT
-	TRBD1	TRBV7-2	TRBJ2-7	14	CASSFLQGVYEQYF	TGTGCCAGCAGCTTTCTACAGGGGGTCTACGAGCAGTACTTC
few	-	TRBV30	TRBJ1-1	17	CAWSVGGGAGKGTEAFF	TGTGCCTGGAGTGTAGGAGGTGGCGCCGGGAAAGGCACTGAAGCTTTCTTT
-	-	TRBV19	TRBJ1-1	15	CASSPAAGSNTEAFF	TGTGCCAGTAGCCCCGCAGCGGGGAGTAACACTGAAGCTTTCTTT
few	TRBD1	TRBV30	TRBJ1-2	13	CAWGRDRPYGYTF	TGTGCCTGGGGTAGGGACAGACCGTATGGCTACACCTTC
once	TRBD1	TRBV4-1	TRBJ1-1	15	CASSQPDRDSAEAFF	TGCGCCAGCAGCCAACCGGACAGGGATAGCGCTGAAGCTTTCTTT
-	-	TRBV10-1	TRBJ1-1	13	CASSGAMSTEAFF	TGCGCCAGCAGTGGGGCTATGAGCACTGAAGCTTTCTTT
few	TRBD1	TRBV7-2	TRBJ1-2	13	CASSTGQGGGYTF	TGTGCCAGCAGCACTGGACAGGGAGGCGGCTACACCTTC
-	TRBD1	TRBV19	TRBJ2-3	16	CASTQSGQGQADTQYF	TGTGCCAGTACCCAAAGCGGACAGGGCCAAGCAGATACGCAGTATTTT
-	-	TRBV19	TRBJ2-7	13	CASSRGRLYEQYF	TGTGCCAGTAGCCGAGGCAGACTCTACGAGCAGTACTTC
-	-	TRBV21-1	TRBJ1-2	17	CASSKKPSGNPNYGYTF	TGTGCCAGCAGCAAAAAGCCTTCAGGGAACCCTAACTATGGCTACACCTTC
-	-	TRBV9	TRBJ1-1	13	CASSATGNSEAFF	TGTGCCAGCAGCGCTACCGGTAACTCTGAAGCTTTCTTT
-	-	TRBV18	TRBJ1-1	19	CASSPLRGGVGLMNTEAFF	TGTGCCAGCTCACCACTCCGGGGTGGTGTAGGGCTCATGAACACTGAAGCTTTCTTT
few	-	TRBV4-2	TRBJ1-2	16	CASSPGDTGARAKSNF	TGTGCCAGCAGCCCTGGCGACACAGGCGCCAGAGCGAAGAGCAACTTC
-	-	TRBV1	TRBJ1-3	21	CTSSQDKHRDRDLFSGNTIYF	TGCACCAGCAGCCAAGACAAACACCGGGACAGGGACCTCTTCTCTGGAAACACCATATATTTT
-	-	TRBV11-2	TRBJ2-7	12	CASSSRVYEQYF	TGTGCCAGCAGCTCCCGGGTCTACGAGCAGTACTTC
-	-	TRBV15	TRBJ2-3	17	CATSRVGFEKGADTQYF	TGTGCCACCAGCAGAGTGGGGTTCGAAAAGGGGGCAGATACGCAGTATTTT
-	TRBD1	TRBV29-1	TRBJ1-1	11	CSTWTGYAAFF	TGCAGCACCTGGACAGGGTATGCAGCTTTCTTT
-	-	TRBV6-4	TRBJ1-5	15	CASSDSYGAGQPQHF	TGTGCCAGCAGTGACTCGTACGGGGCGGGGCAGCCCCAGCATTTT
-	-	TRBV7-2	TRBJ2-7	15	CASSSTGFRSYEQYF	TGTGCCAGCAGCTCTACAGGTTTCCGCTCCTACGAGCAGTACTTC
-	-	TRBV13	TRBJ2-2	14	CASSLGRPTGELFF	TGTGCCAGCAGCCTTGGGAGACCCACCGGGGAGCTGTTTTTT
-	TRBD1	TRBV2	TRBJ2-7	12	CASSGQGAEQYF	TGTGCCAGCAGTGGACAGGGTGCCGAGCAGTACTTC
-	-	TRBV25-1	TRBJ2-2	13	CASTDTNTGELFF	TGTGCCAGTACAGACACGAACACCGGGGAGCTGTTTTTT
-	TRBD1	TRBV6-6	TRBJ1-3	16	CASSRQGQGARNTIYF	TGTGCCAGCAGTCGCCAGGGACAGGGGGCTAGAAACACCATATATTTT
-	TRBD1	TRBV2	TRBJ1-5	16	CASSQGADRVNQPQHF	TGTGCCAGCAGCCAGGGGGCGGACAGGGTGAATCAGCCCCAGCATTTT
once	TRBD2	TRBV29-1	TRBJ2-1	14	CSVAGTSDVNEQFF	TGCAGCGTTGCGGGGACTAGCGATGTCAATGAGCAGTTCTTC
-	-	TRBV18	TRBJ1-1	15	CASSGELDRPTEAFF	TGTGCCAGCTCGGGAGAGTTAGACAGGCCGACTGAAGCTTTCTTT
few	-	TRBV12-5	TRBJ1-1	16	CASGSPAGTLNTEAFF	TGTGCTAGTGGTTCACCAGCCGGGACATTGAACACTGAAGCTTTCTTT
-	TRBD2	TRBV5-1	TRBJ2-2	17	CASSWNVAGDFTGELFF	TGCGCCAGCAGCTGGAACGTAGCGGGGGATTTTACCGGGGAGCTGTTTTTT
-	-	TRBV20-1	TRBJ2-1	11	CSARGNQAGIF	TGCAGTGCCAGAGGTAACCAGGCCGGGATCTTC
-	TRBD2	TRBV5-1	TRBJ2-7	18	CASSLTTATGTSNYEQYF	TGCGCCAGCAGCTTAACAACAGCAACCGGGACTAGCAACTACGAGCAGTACTTC
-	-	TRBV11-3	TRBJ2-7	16	CASSLGRGTDTYEQYF	TGTGCCAGCAGCTTAGGTCGGGGGACGGATACCTACGAGCAGTACTTC
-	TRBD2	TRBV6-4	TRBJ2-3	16	CASSPQRGAGTDTQYF	TGTGCCAGCAGCCCTCAGCGGGGGGCAGGCACAGATACGCAGTATTTT
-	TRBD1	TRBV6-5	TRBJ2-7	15	CASSYSRQGAWEQYF	TGTGCCAGCAGTTACTCTAGGCAGGGGGCATGGGAGCAGTACTTC
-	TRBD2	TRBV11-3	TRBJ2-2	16	CASSPRTSGSTGELFF	TGTGCCAGCAGCCCACGGACTAGCGGGAGCACCGGGGAGCTGTTTTTT
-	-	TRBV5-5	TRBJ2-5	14	CASSLGGEQETQYF	TGTGCCAGCAGCTTAGGGGGAGAACAAGAGACCCAGTACTTC
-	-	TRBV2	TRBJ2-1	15	CASRVIGFSYNEQFF	TGTGCCAGCAGGGTGATCGGTTTTTCCTACAATGAGCAGTTCTTC
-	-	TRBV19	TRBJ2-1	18	CASRVKGEGVRGYNEQFF	TGTGCCAGTAGAGTGAAGGGGGAGGGCGTAAGAGGGTACAATGAGCAGTTCTTC
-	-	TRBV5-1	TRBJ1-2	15	CASSLGQSANYGYTF	TGCGCCAGCAGCTTGGGACAGTCAGCTAACTATGGCTACACCTTC
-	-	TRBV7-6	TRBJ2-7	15	CASSPRTDNSYEQYF	TGTGCCAGCAGCCCACGGACAGACAACTCCTACGAGCAGTACTTC
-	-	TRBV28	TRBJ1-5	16	CASSRAGRKEVQPQHF	TGTGCCAGCAGCCGCGCGGGACGGAAGGAGGTTCAGCCCCAGCATTTT
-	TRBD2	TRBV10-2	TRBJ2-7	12	CASSREAYEQYF	TGCGCCAGCAGCCGGGAGGCCTACGAGCAGTACTTC